This is a list of T cell receptor beta chains from one sample in a study of graft-versus-host responses after intestinal transplantation. What these receptors recognize is not known. The method was immunoSEQ multiplex PCR; TCRdb's version includes in-frame clones alone and lacks a portion of them. The sample has about 130,000 clones; more than 80% are singletons. The input for sequencing was unstimulated CD4+ T cells sorted from spleen or lymph node cells, taken before intestinal transplant. Every receptor here comes from a human donor who received an intestinal transplant. Both conserved end residues are part of each CDR3. Each record gives: V gene, clone size, CDR3 length, D gene, J gene, CDR3 protein, CDR3 DNA. A D gene is named only where the DNA matches it firmly. Expanded clones are given a class, and other clones once, few, many or no size at all.

v_gene: TRBV6-5
abundance: -
len: 14
d_gene: -
j_gene: TRBJ2-5
CDR3aa: CASSSFDGQETQYF
CDR3nt: TGTGCCAGCAGTTCGTTTGACGGACAAGAGACCCAGTACTTC

v_gene: TRBV29-1
abundance: -
len: 13
d_gene: -
j_gene: TRBJ2-3
CDR3aa: CSVGRRGTDTQYF
CDR3nt: TGCAGCGTTGGGAGACGAGGCACAGATACGCAGTATTTT

v_gene: TRBV6-1
abundance: -
len: 15
d_gene: TRBD1
j_gene: TRBJ1-2
CDR3aa: CASSLQGTANYGYTF
CDR3nt: TGTGCCAGCAGCCTACAGGGGACGGCTAACTATGGCTACACCTTC

v_gene: TRBV5-1
abundance: -
len: 14
d_gene: -
j_gene: TRBJ2-3
CDR3aa: CASSTDTVADTQYF
CDR3nt: TGCGCCAGCAGCACCGACACGGTCGCAGATACGCAGTATTTT

v_gene: TRBV10-3
abundance: once
len: 16
d_gene: TRBD2
j_gene: TRBJ2-1
CDR3aa: CAISEQGGGGNNEQFF
CDR3nt: TGTGCCATCAGTGAGCAAGGCGGGGGGGGAAACAATGAGCAGTTCTTC

v_gene: TRBV4-1
abundance: few
len: 15
d_gene: TRBD2
j_gene: TRBJ2-7
CDR3aa: CASSQGLAGIYEQYF
CDR3nt: TGCGCCAGCAGCCAAGGCCTAGCGGGGATCTACGAGCAGTACTTC

v_gene: TRBV5-4
abundance: once
len: 16
d_gene: TRBD2
j_gene: TRBJ2-1
CDR3aa: CASSPAASGRNNEQFF
CDR3nt: TGTGCCAGCAGCCCTGCGGCTAGCGGGAGGAACAATGAGCAGTTCTTC

v_gene: TRBV6-5
abundance: -
len: 14
d_gene: -
j_gene: TRBJ1-5
CDR3aa: CASSAEGGNQPQHF
CDR3nt: TGTGCCAGCAGTGCCGAAGGGGGGAATCAGCCCCAGCATTTT

v_gene: TRBV18
abundance: -
len: 13
d_gene: -
j_gene: TRBJ1-4
CDR3aa: CASSPEDGEKLFF
CDR3nt: TGTGCCAGCTCACCGGAGGACGGAGAAAAACTGTTTTTT

v_gene: TRBV30
abundance: -
len: 13
d_gene: -
j_gene: TRBJ1-2
CDR3aa: CAWVGLLNYGYTF
CDR3nt: TGTGCCTGGGTGGGGCTACTTAACTATGGCTACACCTTC

v_gene: TRBV6-5
abundance: -
len: 16
d_gene: TRBD1
j_gene: TRBJ1-6
CDR3aa: CASSYSRAGGRSPLHF
CDR3nt: TGTGCCAGCAGTTACTCGCGGGCAGGGGGCAGGTCACCCCTCCACTTT

v_gene: TRBV4-1
abundance: -
len: 17
d_gene: TRBD2
j_gene: TRBJ2-1
CDR3aa: CASSLLMVTSVGPEQFF
CDR3nt: TGCGCCAGCAGCCTCCTAATGGTGACTAGCGTAGGTCCTGAGCAGTTCTTC

v_gene: TRBV2
abundance: -
len: 16
d_gene: TRBD1
j_gene: TRBJ1-6
CDR3aa: CASTKGLDRVGSPLHF
CDR3nt: TGTGCCAGCACCAAAGGGTTAGACAGGGTGGGTTCACCCCTCCACTTT

v_gene: TRBV21-1
abundance: -
len: 15
d_gene: -
j_gene: TRBJ1-1
CDR3aa: CASSKAVTENTEAFF
CDR3nt: TGTGCCAGCAGCAAAGCTGTGACTGAGAACACTGAAGCTTTCTTT

v_gene: TRBV5-4
abundance: -
len: 14
d_gene: TRBD1
j_gene: TRBJ1-2
CDR3aa: CASSSKQGNYGYTF
CDR3nt: TGTGCCAGCAGCTCGAAACAGGGGAACTATGGCTACACCTTC